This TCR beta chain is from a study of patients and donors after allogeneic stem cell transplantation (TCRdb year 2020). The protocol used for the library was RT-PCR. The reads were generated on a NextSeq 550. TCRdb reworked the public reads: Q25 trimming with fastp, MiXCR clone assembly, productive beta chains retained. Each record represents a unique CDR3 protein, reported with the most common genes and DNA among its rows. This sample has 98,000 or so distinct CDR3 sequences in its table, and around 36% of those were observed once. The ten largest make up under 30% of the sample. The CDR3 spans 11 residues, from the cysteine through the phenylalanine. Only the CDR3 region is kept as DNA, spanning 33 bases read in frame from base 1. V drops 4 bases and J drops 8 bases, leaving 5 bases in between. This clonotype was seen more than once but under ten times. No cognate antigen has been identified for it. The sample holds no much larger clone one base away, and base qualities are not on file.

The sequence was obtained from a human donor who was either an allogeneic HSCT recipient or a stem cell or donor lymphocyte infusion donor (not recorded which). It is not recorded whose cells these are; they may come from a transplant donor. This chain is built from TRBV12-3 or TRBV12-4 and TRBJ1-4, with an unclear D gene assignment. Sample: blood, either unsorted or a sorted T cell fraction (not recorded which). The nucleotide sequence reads TGTGCCAGCAGTTCAAGCGAAAAACTGTTTTTT. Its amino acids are CASSSSEKLFF.